The T cell receptor beta chain under discussion was sequenced for a study of immune cell composition in non-small cell lung cancer. Points from the study as a whole: TIL tumour reactivity correlated with maximal tumour-associated clone frequency in adenocarcinoma. Tumour-associated clones >0.5% occurred in 25% to 35% of adenocarcinomas, about three quarters of squamous.

Method: immunoSEQ multiplex PCR; TCRdb's copy keeps in-frame clones and lacks some. The repertoire holds some 7,200 clones, with 75% to 80% as singletons. A few counts support this clone. What it binds is not known. Germline assignment: CDR1 SQVTM and CDR2 ANQGSEA. This CDR3 region has 12 residues. Trimming shortened V by 7 bases and J by 0 bases, and 9 bases separated the two germline ends. The normal lung sample lay at least 3 cm, and maximally far, from the tumour. The specimen sequenced was non-adjacent lung tissue. This sequence was found in a human donor with non-small cell lung cancer. This chain connects TRBV29-1 to TRBJ2-5, with TRBD1 as a possible D gene (5 bases). The CDR3 sequence is CSAKTDQETQYF. For the CDR3, the DNA is TGCAGCGCTAAGACAGACCAAGAGACCCAGTACTTC.